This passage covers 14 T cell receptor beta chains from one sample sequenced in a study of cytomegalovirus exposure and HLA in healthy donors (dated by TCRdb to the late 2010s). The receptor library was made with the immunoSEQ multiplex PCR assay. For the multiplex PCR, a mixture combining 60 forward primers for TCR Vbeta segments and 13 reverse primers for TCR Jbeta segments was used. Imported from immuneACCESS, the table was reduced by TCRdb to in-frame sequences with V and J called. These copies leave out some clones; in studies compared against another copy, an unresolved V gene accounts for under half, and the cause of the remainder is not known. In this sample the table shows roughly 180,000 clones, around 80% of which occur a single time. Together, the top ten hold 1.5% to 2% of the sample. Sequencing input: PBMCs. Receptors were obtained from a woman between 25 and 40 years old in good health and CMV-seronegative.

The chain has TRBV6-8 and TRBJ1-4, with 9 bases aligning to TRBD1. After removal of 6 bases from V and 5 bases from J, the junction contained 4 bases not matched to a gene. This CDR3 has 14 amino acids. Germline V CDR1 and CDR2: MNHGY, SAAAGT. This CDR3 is CASRRQGGNEKLFF. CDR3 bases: TGTGCCAGCAGACGACAGGGGGGGAATGAAAAACTGTTTTTT.

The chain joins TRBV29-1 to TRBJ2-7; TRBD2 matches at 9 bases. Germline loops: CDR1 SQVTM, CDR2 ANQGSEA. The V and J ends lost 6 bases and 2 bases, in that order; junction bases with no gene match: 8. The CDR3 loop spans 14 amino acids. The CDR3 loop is CSVSGGGAAYEQYF. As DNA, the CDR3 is TGCAGCGTATCCGGCGGGGGGGCCGCCTACGAGCAGTACTTC.

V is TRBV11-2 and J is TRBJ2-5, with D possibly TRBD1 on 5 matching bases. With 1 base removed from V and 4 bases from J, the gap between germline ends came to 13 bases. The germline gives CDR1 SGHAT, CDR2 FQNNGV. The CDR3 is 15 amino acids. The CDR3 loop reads CASSLVYRSLETQYF. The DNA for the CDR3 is TGTGCCAGCAGCTTAGTTTACAGGTCACTAGAGACCCAGTACTTC.

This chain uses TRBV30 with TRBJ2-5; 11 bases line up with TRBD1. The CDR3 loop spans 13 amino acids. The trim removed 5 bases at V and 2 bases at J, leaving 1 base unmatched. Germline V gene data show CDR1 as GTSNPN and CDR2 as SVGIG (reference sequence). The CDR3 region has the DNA TGTGCCTGGGGGACAGGGGGGCAAGAGACCCAGTACTTC. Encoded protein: CAWGTGGQETQYF. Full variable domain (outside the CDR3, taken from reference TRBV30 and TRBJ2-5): SQTIHQWPATLVQPVGSPLSLECTVEGTSNPNLYWYRQAAGRGLQLLFYSVGIGQISSEVPQNLSASRPQDRQFILSSKKLLLSDSGFYLCAWGTGGQETQYFGPGTRLLVL.

CDR3 sequence: CASSLSRYTEAFF. Here the CDR3 DNA reads TGTGCCAGCAGCTTAAGCCGATACACTGAAGCTTTCTTT. The genes are TRBV7-2 and TRBJ1-1; no reliable D call. The germline gives CDR1 SGHTA, CDR2 FQGNSA. The CDR3 length is 13 residues. V lost 2 bases and J 3 bases, leaving 7 bases between the germline ends.

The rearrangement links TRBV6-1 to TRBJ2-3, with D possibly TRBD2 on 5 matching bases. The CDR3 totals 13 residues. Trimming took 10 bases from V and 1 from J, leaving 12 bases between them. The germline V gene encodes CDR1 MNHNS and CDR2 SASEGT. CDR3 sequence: CAIRVGGTDTQYF. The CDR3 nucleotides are TGTGCCATAAGGGTCGGGGGCACAGATACGCAGTATTTT.

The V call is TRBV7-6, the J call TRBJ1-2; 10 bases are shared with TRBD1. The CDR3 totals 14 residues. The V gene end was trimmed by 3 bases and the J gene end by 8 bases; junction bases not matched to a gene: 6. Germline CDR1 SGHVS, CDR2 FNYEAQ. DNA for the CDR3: TGTGCCAGCAGCTTGGACAGGGGGTTACAGGGCTACACCTTC. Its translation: CASSLDRGLQGYTF.

The CDR3 nucleotides are TGCAGTGCTAGGACTAGCGATACGCAGTATTTT. This gives the protein CSARTSDTQYF. This chain connects TRBV20-1 to TRBJ2-3; TRBD2 aligns across 7 bases. Germline CDR1 is DFQATT and CDR2 is SNEGSKA (reference sequence). After removal of 3 bases from V and 6 bases from J, the junction contained 0 bases not matched to a gene. The CDR3 covers 11 residues.

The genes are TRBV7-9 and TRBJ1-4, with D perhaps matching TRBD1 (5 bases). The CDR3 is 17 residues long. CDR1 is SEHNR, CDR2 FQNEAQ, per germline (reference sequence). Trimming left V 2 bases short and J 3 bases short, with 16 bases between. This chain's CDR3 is CASSLPGGPSANEKLFF. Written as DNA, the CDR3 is TGTGCCAGCAGCTTACCCGGGGGTCCCTCAGCTAATGAAAAACTGTTTTTT.

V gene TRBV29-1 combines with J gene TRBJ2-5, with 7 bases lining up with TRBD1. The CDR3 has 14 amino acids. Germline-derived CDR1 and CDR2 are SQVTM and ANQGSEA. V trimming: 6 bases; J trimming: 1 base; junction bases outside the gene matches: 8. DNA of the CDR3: TGCAGCGTGGGTGGATCAGGGGGCCAAGAGACCCAGTACTTC. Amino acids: CSVGGSGGQETQYF.

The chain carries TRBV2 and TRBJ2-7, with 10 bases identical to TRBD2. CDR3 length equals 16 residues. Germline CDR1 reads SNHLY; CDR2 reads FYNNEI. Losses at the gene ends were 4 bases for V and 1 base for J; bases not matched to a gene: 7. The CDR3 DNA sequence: TGTGCCAGCAGTGCCTATACTAGCGGGGTATCCTACGAGCAGTACTTC. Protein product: CASSAYTSGVSYEQYF.

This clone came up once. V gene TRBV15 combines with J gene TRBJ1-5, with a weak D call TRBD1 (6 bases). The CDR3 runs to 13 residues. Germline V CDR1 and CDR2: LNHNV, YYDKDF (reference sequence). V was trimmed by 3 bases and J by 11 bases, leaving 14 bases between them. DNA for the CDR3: TGTGCCACCAGCAGGGAAAACAGGGTGGCCCAGCATTTT. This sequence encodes CATSRENRVAQHF.

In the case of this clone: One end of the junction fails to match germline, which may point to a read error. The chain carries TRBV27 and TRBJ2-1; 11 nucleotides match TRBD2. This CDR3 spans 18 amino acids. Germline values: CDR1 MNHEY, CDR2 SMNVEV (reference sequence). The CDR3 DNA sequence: TGTGCCAGCAGTTTGAAGGGGTCTAGCGGGGGGCAGTCTCCTCGGGCCCTCTTC. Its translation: CASSLKGSSGGQSPRALF.

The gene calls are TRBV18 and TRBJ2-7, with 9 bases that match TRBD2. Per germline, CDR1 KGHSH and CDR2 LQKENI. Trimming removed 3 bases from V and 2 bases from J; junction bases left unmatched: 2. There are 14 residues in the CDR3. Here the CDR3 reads CASSPSGGPYEQYF. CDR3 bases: TGTGCCAGCTCACCTAGCGGGGGCCCCTACGAGCAGTACTTC. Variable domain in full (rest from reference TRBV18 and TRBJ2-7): NAGVMQNPRHLVRRRGQEARLRCSPMKGHSHVYWYRQLPEEGLKFMVYLQKENIIDESGMPKERFSAEFPKEGPSILRIQQVVRGDSAAYFCASSPSGGPYEQYFGPGTRLTVT.